The rows below give T cell receptor beta chains drawn from one sample of a study of blood T cell repertoires in COVID-19. TCRdb keeps only in-frame clones here, not all; method: immunoSEQ multiplex PCR. The repertoire holds roughly 410,000 clones, about 87% seen once, with about 2.3% in the top ten. Sequenced sample: peripheral blood. The receptors shown here come from a woman aged 55 to 70 with COVID-19, enrolled during active disease. CDR3s include the opening cysteine and the closing phenylalanine or tryptophan. The D gene is left open where the match is weak. A clone size is listed for some rows: how often the clone was seen (once, few, many), or a class if it is expanded.

v_call	clone_size	j_call	cdr3_length	d_call	cdr3_nt	cdr3_aa
TRBV18	NA	TRBJ1-1	14	TRBD1	TGTGCCACTTCGGGGGGGACAGTGAACACTGAAGCTTTCTTT	CATSGGTVNTEAFF
TRBV27	NA	TRBJ2-3	19	TRBD2	TGTGCCAGCATAGGATTAGCGGGGCCGATCACTATCGGCACAGATACGCAGTATTTT	CASIGLAGPITIGTDTQYF
TRBV5-5	NA	TRBJ1-6	15	TRBD1	TGTGCCAGCAGCTCAGGACAGGCGCGGTATTCACCCCTCCACTTT	CASSSGQARYSPLHF
TRBV20-1	NA	TRBJ1-4	10	NA	TGCAGTGCTTATCAGGGGCCCCGAGCTTTT	CSAYQGPRAF
TRBV27	NA	TRBJ1-2	14	TRBD1	TGTGCCAGCAGTCAACAGGGGAACCTATATGGCTACACCTTC	CASSQQGNLYGYTF
TRBV7-8	once	TRBJ1-4	14	NA	TGTGCCAGCAACGACAGAGAAACTAATGAAAAACTGTTTTTT	CASNDRETNEKLFF
TRBV20-1	NA	TRBJ2-1	11	TRBD1	TGCAGTGTTCACAGGGGATATGAGCAGTTCTTC	CSVHRGYEQFF
TRBV19	NA	TRBJ1-2	16	TRBD1	TGTGCCAGTAGTACGCCGGGACAGGGGGCCGAGTTTGGCTACACCTTC	CASSTPGQGAEFGYTF
TRBV5-1	NA	TRBJ2-3	15	NA	TGCGCCAGCAGCTTGGGGGCTGGGTTCACAGATACGCAGTATTTT	CASSLGAGFTDTQYF
TRBV20-1	NA	TRBJ1-4	15	NA	TGCAGTGCTAGTCACGACGGGAGAAAGTCTGAAAAACTGTTTTTT	CSASHDGRKSEKLFF